This TCR beta chain was profiled in a study of blood T cells in healthy people across ages. Findings of the study overall: Compared with aged donors, long-lived donors showed fewer expanded clones, suggesting selection.

Of note for this clonotype: The antigen remains undetermined. This CDR3 is missing its conserved last phenylalanine or tryptophan, likely due to a read error.

The V gene end was trimmed by 4 bases and the J gene end by 9 bases; junction bases not matched to a gene: 2. This CDR3 is 12 amino acids long. CDR1 and CDR2 from the germline V gene are MNHEY and SMNVEV (reference sequence). Using a J-beta primer mix together with a sample-barcoded 5' primer, a second PCR was run for roughly 7 to 12 cycles. TCRdb re-called the 5' RACE reads with MiXCR, one entry per CDR3 protein. Here the sample spans some 1,000,000 distinct CDR3 sequences, approximately 26% being singletons. A further study also used this sample, focusing on T cells of mothers and their children. That work adds: Per child, 2.8 million or so TCR beta CDR3 reads were obtained, against over 8.5 million per mother. Thymic selection shapes TCR recombination output in related pairs, and it does so similarly in unrelated pairs. The study found slightly higher but non-significant overlap in related versus unrelated mother-child pairs.

This TCR derives from a girl aged 2 to 9 in good health. Material: blood. This sequence joins TRBV27 and TRBJ2-1; 8 nucleotides match TRBD1. CDR3 coding DNA: TGTGCCAGCAGTTCACAGGGGGTTGAGCAGTTCCTC. It encodes CASSSQGVEQFL.